This TCR beta chain was documented in a study of cytomegalovirus exposure and HLA in healthy donors. The CDR3 has 11 residues. Losses at the gene ends were 7 bases for V and 3 bases for J; bases not matched to a gene: 1. The V gene's germline CDR1 is GTSNPN and CDR2 SVGIG (reference sequence). Amplification used 60 Vbeta primers and 13 Jbeta primers. Assay: immunoSEQ multiplex PCR; the TCRdb copy retains only in-frame clones and omits some. The sample includes approximately 110,000 clones, roughly 15% of them seen just once. J is TRBJ2-7 and V is TRBV30; 9 bases line up with TRBD1. This TCR came from a young woman in good health and CMV-seronegative. Sequenced: PBMCs. In DNA, the CDR3 is TGTGCCTTGGACAGGGGCTACGAGCAGTACTTC. Residues: CALDRGYEQYF.